This section outlines one TCR beta chain sequence together with its context. The sample is drawn from a study of monozygotic twins with inflammatory bowel disease. The germline V gene encodes CDR1 SGHRS and CDR2 YFSETQ. The CDR3 sequence is 13 residues long. TCRdb re-called the 5' RACE reads and gives one entry per CDR3 protein, without DNA. This repertoire includes more than 300,000 distinct CDR3 sequences. The TCR sequence derives from a human donor with ulcerative colitis or Crohn's disease, or a healthy co-twin of an affected twin (not recorded which). The chain carries TRBV5-1 and TRBJ2-7; TCRdb's D call of TRBD1 is untestable without DNA. The sample was blood. The chain's CDR3 is CASSRGQAGEQYF.